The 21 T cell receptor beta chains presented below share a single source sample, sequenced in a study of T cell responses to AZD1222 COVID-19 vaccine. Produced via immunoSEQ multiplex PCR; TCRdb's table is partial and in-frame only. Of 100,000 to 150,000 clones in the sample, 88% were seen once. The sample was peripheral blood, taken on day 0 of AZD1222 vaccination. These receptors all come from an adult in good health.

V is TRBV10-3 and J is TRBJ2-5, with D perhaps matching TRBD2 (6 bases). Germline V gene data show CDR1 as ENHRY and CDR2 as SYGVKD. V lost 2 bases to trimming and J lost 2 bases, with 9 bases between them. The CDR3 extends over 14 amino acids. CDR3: CAISEGRMQETQYF. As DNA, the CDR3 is TGTGCCATCAGTGAGGGGAGGATGCAAGAGACCCAGTACTTC.

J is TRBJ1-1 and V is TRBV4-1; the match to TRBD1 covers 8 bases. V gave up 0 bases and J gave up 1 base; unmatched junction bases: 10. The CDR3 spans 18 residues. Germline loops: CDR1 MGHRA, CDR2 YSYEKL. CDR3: CASSQEGWTGTGNTEAFF. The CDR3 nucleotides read TGCGCCAGCAGCCAAGAGGGGTGGACAGGGACTGGGAACACTGAAGCTTTCTTT.

This chain's CDR3 is CASTTSSGTGTNYGYTF. The CDR3 coding sequence is TGTGCCAGCACCACATCGTCCGGGACAGGGACTAACTATGGCTACACCTTC. The chain carries TRBV28 and TRBJ1-2; 9 nucleotides match TRBD1. This CDR3 has 17 amino acids. Germline CDR1 is MDHEN and CDR2 is SYDVKM. Trimming took 7 bases from V and 0 from J; bases not matched to a gene: 12.

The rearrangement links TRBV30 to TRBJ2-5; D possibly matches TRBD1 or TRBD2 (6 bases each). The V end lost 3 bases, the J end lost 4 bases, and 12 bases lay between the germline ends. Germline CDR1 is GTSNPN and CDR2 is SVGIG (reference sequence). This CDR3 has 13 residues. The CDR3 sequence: CAWRGRGGETQYF. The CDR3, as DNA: TGTGCCTGGAGAGGCAGGGGAGGAGAGACCCAGTACTTC. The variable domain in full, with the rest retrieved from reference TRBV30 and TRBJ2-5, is SQTIHQWPATLVQPVGSPLSLECTVEGTSNPNLYWYRQAAGRGLQLLFYSVGIGQISSEVPQNLSASRPQDRQFILSSKKLLLSDSGFYLCAWRGRGGETQYFGPGTRLLVL.

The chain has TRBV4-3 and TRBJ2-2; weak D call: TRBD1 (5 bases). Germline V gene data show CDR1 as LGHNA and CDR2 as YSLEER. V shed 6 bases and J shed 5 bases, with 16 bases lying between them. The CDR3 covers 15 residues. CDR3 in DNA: TGCGCCAGCAGAGCCCGGGCAGGGCGGACCGGGGAGCTGTTTTTT. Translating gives CASRARAGRTGELFF.

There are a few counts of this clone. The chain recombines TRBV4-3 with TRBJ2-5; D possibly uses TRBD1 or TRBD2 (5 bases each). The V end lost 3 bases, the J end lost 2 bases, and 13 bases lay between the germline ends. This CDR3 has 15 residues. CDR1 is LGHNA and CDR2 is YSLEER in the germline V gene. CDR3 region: CASSQSRGGQETQYF. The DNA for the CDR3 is TGCGCCAGCAGCCAGTCGAGGGGCGGACAAGAGACCCAGTACTTC.

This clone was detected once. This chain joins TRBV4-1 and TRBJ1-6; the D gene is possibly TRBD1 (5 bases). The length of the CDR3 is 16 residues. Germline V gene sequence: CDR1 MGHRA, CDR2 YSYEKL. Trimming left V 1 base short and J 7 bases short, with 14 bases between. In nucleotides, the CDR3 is TGCGCCAGCAGCCAAGGCACTCGGGACTCCAATTCACCCCTCCACTTT. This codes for CASSQGTRDSNSPLHF.

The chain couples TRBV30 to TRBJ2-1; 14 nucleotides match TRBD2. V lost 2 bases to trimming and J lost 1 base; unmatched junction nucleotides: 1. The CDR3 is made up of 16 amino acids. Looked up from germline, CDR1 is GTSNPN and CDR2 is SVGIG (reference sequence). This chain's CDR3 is CAWSRTSGGSYNEQFF. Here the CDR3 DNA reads TGTGCCTGGAGTCGGACTAGCGGGGGGTCCTACAATGAGCAGTTCTTC.

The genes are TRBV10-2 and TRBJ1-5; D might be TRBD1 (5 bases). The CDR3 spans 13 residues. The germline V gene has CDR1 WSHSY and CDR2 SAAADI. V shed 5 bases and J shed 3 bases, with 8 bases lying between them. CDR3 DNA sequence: TGCGCCAGCAGTACAGGATACAATCAGCCCCAGCATTTT. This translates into CASSTGYNQPQHF.

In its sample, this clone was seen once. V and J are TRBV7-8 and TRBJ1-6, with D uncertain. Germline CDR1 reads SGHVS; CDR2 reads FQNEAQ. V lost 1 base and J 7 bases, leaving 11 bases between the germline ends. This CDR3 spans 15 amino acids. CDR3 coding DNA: TGTGCCAGCAGCTTAGGGTTGACGGCGAATTCACCCCTCCACTTT. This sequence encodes CASSLGLTANSPLHF.

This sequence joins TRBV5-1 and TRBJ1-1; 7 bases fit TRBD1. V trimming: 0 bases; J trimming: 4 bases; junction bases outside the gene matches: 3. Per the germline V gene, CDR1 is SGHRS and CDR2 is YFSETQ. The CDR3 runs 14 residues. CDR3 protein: CASSLEQGFTEAFF. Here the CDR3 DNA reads TGCGCCAGCAGCTTGGAACAGGGGTTCACTGAAGCTTTCTTT.

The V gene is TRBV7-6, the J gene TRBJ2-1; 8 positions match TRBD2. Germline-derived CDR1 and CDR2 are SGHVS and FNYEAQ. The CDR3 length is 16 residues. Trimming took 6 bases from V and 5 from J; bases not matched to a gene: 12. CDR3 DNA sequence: TGTGCCAGCAGTGCCCTGGCGGGAGGTGTCGACAATGAGCAGTTCTTC. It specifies CASSALAGGVDNEQFF. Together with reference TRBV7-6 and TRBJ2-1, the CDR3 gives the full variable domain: GAGVSQSPRYKVTKRGQDVALRCDPISGHVSLYWYRQALGQGPEFLTYFNYEAQQDKSGLPNDRFSAERPEGSISTLTIQRTEQRDSAMYRCASSALAGGVDNEQFFGPGTRLTVL.

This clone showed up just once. In DNA form, the CDR3 reads TGTGCCAGCAGTTCCTGGACAGGGGGCCTCTATGGCTACACCTTC. It encodes CASSSWTGGLYGYTF. This chain connects TRBV6-2 or TRBV6-3 to TRBJ1-2, with TRBD1 matching over 11 bases. Losses at the gene ends were 4 bases for V and 4 bases for J; bases not matched to a gene: 5. The CDR3 is 15 amino acids. CDR1 and CDR2 from the germline V gene are MNHEY and SVGEGT.

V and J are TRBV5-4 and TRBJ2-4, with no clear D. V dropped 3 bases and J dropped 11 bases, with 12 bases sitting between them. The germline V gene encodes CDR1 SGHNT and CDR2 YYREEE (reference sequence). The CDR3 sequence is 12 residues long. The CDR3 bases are TGTGCCAGCAGCTCCAGGACCGAATTTCAGTACTTC. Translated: CASSSRTEFQYF.

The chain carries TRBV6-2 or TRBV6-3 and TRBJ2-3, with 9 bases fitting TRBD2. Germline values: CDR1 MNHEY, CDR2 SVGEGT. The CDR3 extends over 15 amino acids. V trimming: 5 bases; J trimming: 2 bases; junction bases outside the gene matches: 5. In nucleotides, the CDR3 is TGTGCCAGCAGTCGCGGGACTAGCCACACAGATACGCAGTATTTT. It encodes CASSRGTSHTDTQYF.

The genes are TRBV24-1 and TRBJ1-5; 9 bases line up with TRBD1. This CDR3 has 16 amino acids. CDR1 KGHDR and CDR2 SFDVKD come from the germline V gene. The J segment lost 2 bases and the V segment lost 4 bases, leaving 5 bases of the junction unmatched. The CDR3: CATSDPRQGGNQPQHF. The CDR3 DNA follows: TGTGCCACCAGTGACCCCCGACAGGGGGGCAATCAGCCCCAGCATTTT.

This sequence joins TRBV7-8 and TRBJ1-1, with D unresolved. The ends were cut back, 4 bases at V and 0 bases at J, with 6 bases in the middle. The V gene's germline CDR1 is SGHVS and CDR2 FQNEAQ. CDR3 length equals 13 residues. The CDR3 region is CASSYSVNTEAFF. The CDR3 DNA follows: TGTGCCAGCAGCTACAGTGTGAACACTGAAGCTTTCTTT.

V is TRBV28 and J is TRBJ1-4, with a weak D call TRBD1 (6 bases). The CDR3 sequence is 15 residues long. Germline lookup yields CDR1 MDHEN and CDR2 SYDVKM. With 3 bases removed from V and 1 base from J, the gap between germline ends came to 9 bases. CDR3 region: CASSLRGGTNEKLFF. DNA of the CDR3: TGTGCCAGCAGTTTGAGGGGGGGAACTAATGAAAAACTGTTTTTT. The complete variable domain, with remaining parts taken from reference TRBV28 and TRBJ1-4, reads DVKVTQSSRYLVKRTGEKVFLECVQDMDHENMFWYRQDPGLGLRLIYFSYDVKMKEKGDIPEGYSVSREKKERFSLILESASTNQTSMYLCASSLRGGTNEKLFFGSGTQLSVL.

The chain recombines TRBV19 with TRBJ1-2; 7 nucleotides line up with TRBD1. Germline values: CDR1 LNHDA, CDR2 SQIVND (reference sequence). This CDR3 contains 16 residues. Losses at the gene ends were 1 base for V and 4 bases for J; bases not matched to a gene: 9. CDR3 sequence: CASSIALDRSSYGYTF. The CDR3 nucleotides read TGTGCCAGTAGTATAGCCCTGGACAGGAGTTCCTATGGCTACACCTTC.

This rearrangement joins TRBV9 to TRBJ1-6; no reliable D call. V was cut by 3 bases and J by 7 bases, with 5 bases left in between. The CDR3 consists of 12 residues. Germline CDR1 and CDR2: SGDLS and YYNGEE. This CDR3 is CASSGKNSPLHF. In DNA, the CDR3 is TGTGCCAGCAGCGGGAAAAATTCACCCCTCCACTTT.

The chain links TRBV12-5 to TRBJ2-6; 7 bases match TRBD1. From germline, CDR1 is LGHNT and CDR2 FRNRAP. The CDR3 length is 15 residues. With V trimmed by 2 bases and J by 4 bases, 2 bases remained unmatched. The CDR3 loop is CASGLRGPGANVLTF. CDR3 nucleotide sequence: TGTGCTAGTGGTTTGAGGGGGCCGGGGGCCAACGTCCTGACTTTC.